Sequencing of this T cell receptor (beta chain) was carried out in a study of beta chain features in type 1 diabetes. Study information: The study found patients and healthy donors alike in age, gender and cell yields. The study, taken as a whole, reports: Individuals with type 1 diabetes displayed fewer insertions and more deletions at VDJ junctions.

In germline, CDR1 is WSHSY, CDR2 SAAADI. This CDR3 has 15 amino acids. Trimming stripped 0 bases from V and 2 bases from J, with 8 bases between. Turning to this clone: Its antigen is unknown.

Expressed TCRB transcripts were sequenced, since all the RNA that had been isolated was reverse transcribed. Sequencing used immunoSEQ multiplex PCR; TCRdb keeps in-frame clones, though not all of them. The top ten hold 0.65% to 0.8% of the sample, which has roughly 40,000 clones, around half seen once. Specimen: central memory CD4+ T cells from blood. This clonotype was obtained from a woman aged 18-35 years in good health. The rearrangement joins TRBV10-2 to TRBJ1-5, with D perhaps matching TRBD1 (6 bases). This chain's CDR3 is CASSESSGGNQPQHF. For the CDR3, the DNA is TGCGCCAGCAGTGAGTCATCAGGGGGCAATCAGCCCCAGCATTTT.